This T cell receptor beta chain was found in a study of CD8 T cells in Susac syndrome. With random hexamers, 0.5 to 1 ug RNA was reverse transcribed. MiXCR, applied by TCRdb to the immunoSEQ multiplex PCR reads, yields one record per CDR3 protein. The sample has approximately 130,000 distinct CDR3 sequences; 94% are singletons. Looked up from germline, CDR1 is LGHDT and CDR2 is YNNKEL (reference sequence). V gave up 2 bases and J gave up 1 base, with 6 bases separating them. The CDR3 totals 15 residues. The chain carries TRBV3-1 and TRBJ2-6; no reliable D call. The sample taken for sequencing was CD4+ T cells from PBMCs. The receptor comes from a human donor in good health. CDR3 nucleotides: TGTGCCAGCAGCCAATTTAGTTCTGGGGCCAACGTCCTGACTTTC. Residues: CASSQFSSGANVLTF. Together with reference TRBV3-1 and TRBJ2-6, the CDR3 gives the full variable domain: DTAVSQTPKYLVTQMGNDKSIKCEQNLGHDTMYWYKQDSKKFLKIMFSYNNKELIINETVPNRFSPKSPDKAHLNLHINSLELGDSAVYFCASSQFSSGANVLTFGAGSRLTVL.